The sequence of this T cell receptor (beta chain) was determined in a study of OX40 agonist ivuxolimab in advanced cancers. Study context: The dose-escalation group included hepatocellular carcinoma, melanoma, renal cell carcinoma and head and neck cancer. Checkpoint inhibitors had been given previously to roughly 36% of patients. Study observations and caveats: By week 6 at 0.1 to 3.0 mg/kg, blood CD4+ and CD8+ T cells had expanded clonally.

Points on this clone: Its matching antigen is unknown. The same CDR3 is also encoded by other DNA sequences in this sample.

CDR3 length: 15 amino acids. The germline V and J ends were trimmed by 2 bases and 0 bases, with 10 bases remaining between them. Germline V CDR1 and CDR2: KGHSH, LQKENI. Libraries were prepared by immunoSEQ multiplex PCR; TCRdb keeps only in-frame clonotypes and omits some of them. The sample yields roughly 50,000 clones, 70% to 85% seen once. The cohort excluded patients with autoimmune disease history or systemic immunosuppression. The starting material was CD4+ or CD8+ T cells sorted from blood, obtained in a trial of the OX40 agonist ivuxolimab. This clonotype originated in an adult with an advanced solid tumor such as melanoma, head and neck, liver or kidney cancer. V usage is TRBV18 and J usage is TRBJ1-1; D not resolved. CDR3: CASSPGLGMNTEAFF. The CDR3 DNA reads as TGTGCCAGCTCACCAGGACTTGGGATGAACACTGAAGCTTTCTTT.